A selection of T cell receptor beta chains follows, all from one sample in a study of siplizumab effects on memory and regulatory T cells. Libraries were prepared by immunoSEQ multiplex PCR; TCRdb keeps only in-frame clonotypes and omits some of them. The table records some 100,000 clones, 91% of them present only once. The specimen was CD4+ T cells sorted from blood. These receptors were taken from a human donor in good health. Some clones in this sample may be carry-over from other donors' samples. CDR3s include the opening cysteine and the closing phenylalanine or tryptophan. A D gene is named only where the DNA matches it firmly. Part of the rows lack a size; the others show once, few, many or a class for expanded clones.

clone size: -
D gene: -
J gene: TRBJ1-2
V gene: TRBV7-2
CDR3 DNA: TGTGCCAGCAGCCGGGGCTATGGCTACACCTTC
CDR3 protein: CASSRGYGYTF

clone size: -
D gene: -
J gene: TRBJ2-7
V gene: TRBV25-1
CDR3 DNA: TGTGCCAGCAGTGATTGGCGGACCAGCTCCTACGAGCAGTACTTC
CDR3 protein: CASSDWRTSSYEQYF

clone size: -
D gene: TRBD2
J gene: TRBJ2-1
V gene: TRBV7-6
CDR3 DNA: TGTGCCAGCAGCTCCTATAGCGGGAGTGCGTCCTACAATGAGCAGTTCTTC
CDR3 protein: CASSSYSGSASYNEQFF

clone size: -
D gene: TRBD1
J gene: TRBJ1-2
V gene: TRBV5-4
CDR3 DNA: TGTGCCAGCAGCTTACTGGACAGGGCGTTCTACACCTTC
CDR3 protein: CASSLLDRAFYTF

clone size: -
D gene: -
J gene: TRBJ2-2
V gene: TRBV7-8
CDR3 DNA: TGTGCCAGCAGCTTAGTACGACTGCCCTGGGGGGAGCTGTTTTTT
CDR3 protein: CASSLVRLPWGELFF

clone size: -
D gene: TRBD2
J gene: TRBJ2-1
V gene: TRBV7-3
CDR3 DNA: TGTGCCAGCAGCGCCACGAAGACTAGCGGGCAGGCCTACAATGAGCAGTTCTTC
CDR3 protein: CASSATKTSGQAYNEQFF

clone size: once
D gene: -
J gene: TRBJ2-5
V gene: TRBV19
CDR3 DNA: TGTGCCAGTAGTAGTTTTAGCCAGGGATCAGAGACCCAGTACTTC
CDR3 protein: CASSSFSQGSETQYF

clone size: -
D gene: TRBD2
J gene: TRBJ2-1
V gene: TRBV7-2
CDR3 DNA: TGTGCCAGCAGTCCCCGGGGGGGGTCAGGGAATGAGCAGTTCTTC
CDR3 protein: CASSPRGGSGNEQFF

clone size: -
D gene: -
J gene: TRBJ1-1
V gene: TRBV5-6
CDR3 DNA: TGTGCCAGCAGCTTTGCGCCCCTTTTGAACACTGAAGCTTTCTTT
CDR3 protein: CASSFAPLLNTEAFF

clone size: -
D gene: -
J gene: TRBJ2-3
V gene: TRBV5-1
CDR3 DNA: TGCGCCAGCAGCCCAGACAATAGAGCGCCCGGCACAGATACGCAGTATTTT
CDR3 protein: CASSPDNRAPGTDTQYF

clone size: -
D gene: TRBD1
J gene: TRBJ2-5
V gene: TRBV5-4
CDR3 DNA: TGTGCCAGCAGCTTGGCCGTGACAGGGTTGAAGACCCAGTACTTC
CDR3 protein: CASSLAVTGLKTQYF

clone size: few
D gene: -
J gene: TRBJ2-3
V gene: TRBV30
CDR3 DNA: TGTGCCTGGAGTCTCCGACTAGGATCCGCAGATACGCAGTATTTT
CDR3 protein: CAWSLRLGSADTQYF

clone size: -
D gene: -
J gene: TRBJ1-5
V gene: TRBV19
CDR3 DNA: TGTGCGGGGGGTTTGGGGTGGCGTCAGCCCCAGCATTTT
CDR3 protein: CAGGLGWRQPQHF

clone size: -
D gene: -
J gene: TRBJ2-1
V gene: TRBV11-2
CDR3 DNA: TGTGCCAGCAGGTCAATTCGGGCCGCCCTCAATGAGCAGTTCTTC
CDR3 protein: CASRSIRAALNEQFF

clone size: -
D gene: TRBD2
J gene: TRBJ2-3
V gene: TRBV27
CDR3 DNA: TGTGCCAGCGGTCGTGACCTAGCGGGCACAGATACGCAGTATTTT
CDR3 protein: CASGRDLAGTDTQYF

clone size: -
D gene: -
J gene: TRBJ2-1
V gene: TRBV6-6
CDR3 DNA: TGTGCCAGCAGATACCGGGCCATGGGGCGTAGCAATGAGCAGTTCTTC
CDR3 protein: CASRYRAMGRSNEQFF

clone size: -
D gene: TRBD2
J gene: TRBJ2-3
V gene: TRBV4-2
CDR3 DNA: TGTGCCAGCAGCCAAGTGGGACTAGCGGGAGGTTATACGCAGTATTTT
CDR3 protein: CASSQVGLAGGYTQYF

clone size: -
D gene: -
J gene: TRBJ1-6
V gene: TRBV5-1
CDR3 DNA: TGCGCCAGCAGCTTGGGACAGGCTTTTAATTCACCCCTCCACTTT
CDR3 protein: CASSLGQAFNSPLHF

clone size: -
D gene: TRBD1
J gene: TRBJ2-5
V gene: TRBV9
CDR3 DNA: TGTGCCAGCAGCGCTGGACAGGGGGTTCCAGAGACCCAGTACTTC
CDR3 protein: CASSAGQGVPETQYF

clone size: -
D gene: TRBD1
J gene: TRBJ1-3
V gene: TRBV7-2
CDR3 DNA: TGTGCCAGCAGCTTGCAGACAGGGGACGGAAACACCATATATTTT
CDR3 protein: CASSLQTGDGNTIYF

clone size: few
D gene: -
J gene: TRBJ1-2
V gene: TRBV28
CDR3 DNA: TGTGCCAGCAGTTTTTTATATAGGGGTAACTATGGCTACACCTTC
CDR3 protein: CASSFLYRGNYGYTF

clone size: -
D gene: -
J gene: TRBJ1-2
V gene: TRBV15
CDR3 DNA: TGTGCCACCAGCAGAGACGACAGCCTGTATGGCTACACCTTC
CDR3 protein: CATSRDDSLYGYTF

clone size: -
D gene: TRBD2
J gene: TRBJ2-1
V gene: TRBV6-1
CDR3 DNA: TGTGCCAGCAGTGAAGCTTTGGGACTAGACTACTACAATGAGCAGTTCTTC
CDR3 protein: CASSEALGLDYYNEQFF

clone size: -
D gene: -
J gene: TRBJ2-5
V gene: TRBV10-3
CDR3 DNA: TGTGCCATCTCTAGAGAGATCCAAGAGACCCAGTACTTC
CDR3 protein: CAISREIQETQYF

clone size: once
D gene: -
J gene: TRBJ2-2
V gene: TRBV2
CDR3 DNA: TGTGCCAGCTCGCGGACGAACACCGGGGAGCTGTTTTTT
CDR3 protein: CASSRTNTGELFF

clone size: -
D gene: TRBD2
J gene: TRBJ2-3
V gene: TRBV11-2
CDR3 DNA: TGTGCCAGCAGCTTGCTTCGACTAGCAACAGATACGCAGTATTTT
CDR3 protein: CASSLLRLATDTQYF

clone size: -
D gene: -
J gene: TRBJ1-2
V gene: TRBV7-3
CDR3 DNA: TGTGCCAGCAGCTTCGGTGGTGGGTATGGCTACACCTTC
CDR3 protein: CASSFGGGYGYTF

clone size: -
D gene: -
J gene: TRBJ2-1
V gene: TRBV20-1
CDR3 DNA: TGCAGTGCTAGTCAAGCACATGAGCAGTTCTTC
CDR3 protein: CSASQAHEQFF

clone size: -
D gene: -
J gene: TRBJ2-1
V gene: TRBV10-2
CDR3 DNA: TGCGCCAGCTCCGGACTCCCGAGCTCCTACAATGAGCAGTTCTTC
CDR3 protein: CASSGLPSSYNEQFF

clone size: -
D gene: TRBD1
J gene: TRBJ1-2
V gene: TRBV6-5
CDR3 DNA: TGTGCCAGCAGTTACTCCAGGGGGGTGGGCTATGGCTACACCTTC
CDR3 protein: CASSYSRGVGYGYTF

clone size: -
D gene: -
J gene: TRBJ2-1
V gene: TRBV7-2
CDR3 DNA: TGTGCCAGCAGCTTATTTGCCAACGACCATATCTTC
CDR3 protein: CASSLFANDHIF